The rows below give T cell receptor beta chains drawn from one sample of a study of T cells in tuberculosis. Some clones are missing from TCRdb's copy, which holds only in-frame ones; the method was immunoSEQ multiplex PCR. The sample lists roughly 7,100 clones; 85% to 95% were seen once. Sequencing input: PBMCs. The receptors were gathered from an adult with tuberculosis. CDR3s include the opening cysteine and the closing phenylalanine or tryptophan. A D gene is named only where the DNA matches it firmly. Expanded clones get a size class; other rows say once, few or many, or leave the size out.

D	J	V	size	DNA	CDR3
NA	TRBJ2-5	TRBV9	NA	TGTGCCAGCAGCGAGCCCGGGACTGGGGGGGAGACCCAGTACTTC	CASSEPGTGGETQYF
NA	TRBJ2-3	TRBV30	NA	TGTGCCTGGACGGGGGCAGATACGCAGTATTTT	CAWTGADTQYF
TRBD1	TRBJ2-6	TRBV30	NA	TGTGCCTGGATGGACAGGATACTCTCTGGGGCCAACGTCCTGACTTTC	CAWMDRILSGANVLTF
TRBD1	TRBJ2-7	TRBV7-7	NA	TGTGCCAGCAGCAGCCGGACAGGGGACTACGAGCAGTACTTC	CASSSRTGDYEQYF
NA	TRBJ2-2	TRBV29-1	NA	TGCAGCGTTGTGGCGGATGCCTACACCGGGGAGCTGTTTTTT	CSVVADAYTGELFF
NA	TRBJ2-1	TRBV5-1	NA	TGCGCCAGCAGCTTGGGGTCTATGTCGTTCTCCTACAATGAGCAGTTCTTC	CASSLGSMSFSYNEQFF
TRBD2	TRBJ2-1	TRBV5-1	NA	TGCGCCAGCAGCTTGAAAGCTAGCGGGAGGTTGGCTGAGCAGTTCTTC	CASSLKASGRLAEQFF
TRBD2	TRBJ2-1	TRBV19	once	TGTGCCAGTAGCCAAGCGGGAGTAAGCTCCTACAATGAGCAGTTCTTC	CASSQAGVSSYNEQFF
TRBD2	TRBJ2-1	TRBV27	NA	TGTGCCAGCAGTCAACTAGCGGGAGAGGTGTACAATGAGCAGTTCTTC	CASSQLAGEVYNEQFF
TRBD1	TRBJ1-6	TRBV7-3	NA	TGTGCCAGCAGCTTACTTGACAGGGGTTCACCCCTCCACTTT	CASSLLDRGSPLHF
TRBD1	TRBJ2-7	TRBV2	NA	TGTGCCAGCAGCCCCGGGACAGGGGGGCACGAGCAGTACTTC	CASSPGTGGHEQYF